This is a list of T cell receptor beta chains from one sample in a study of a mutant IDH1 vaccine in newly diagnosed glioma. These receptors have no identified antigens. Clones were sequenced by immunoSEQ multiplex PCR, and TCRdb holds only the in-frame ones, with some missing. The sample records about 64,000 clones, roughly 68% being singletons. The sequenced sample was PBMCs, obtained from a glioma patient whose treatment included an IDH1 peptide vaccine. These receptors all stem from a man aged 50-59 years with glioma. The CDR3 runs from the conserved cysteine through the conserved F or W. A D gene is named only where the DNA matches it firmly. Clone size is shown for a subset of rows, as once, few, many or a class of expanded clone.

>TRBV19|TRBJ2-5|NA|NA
CASGWGEETQYF
TGTGCCAGTGGGTGGGGAGAAGAGACCCAGTACTTC
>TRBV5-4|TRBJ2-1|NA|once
CASSEPTEGVNEQFF
TGTGCCAGCAGCGAACCGACAGAGGGGGTGAATGAGCAGTTCTTC
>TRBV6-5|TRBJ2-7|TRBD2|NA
CAVAGMNEQYF
TGTGCCGTAGCGGGGATGAACGAGCAGTACTTC
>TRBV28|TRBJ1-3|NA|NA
CASSFLPRGGNTIYF
TGTGCCAGCAGTTTTTTGCCACGAGGGGGAAACACCATATATTTT
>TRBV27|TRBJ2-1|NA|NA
CASSLIGLGYNEQFF
TGTGCCAGCAGTTTAATAGGTCTAGGCTACAATGAGCAGTTCTTC
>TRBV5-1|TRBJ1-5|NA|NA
CASSWAGASNQPQHF
TGCGCCAGCAGTTGGGCAGGAGCAAGCAATCAGCCCCAGCATTTT
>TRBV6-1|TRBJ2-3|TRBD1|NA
CASAGTGGWAQYF
TGTGCCAGCGCCGGGACAGGGGGTTGGGCGCAGTATTTT
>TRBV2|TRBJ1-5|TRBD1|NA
CASSERTGGHQPQHF
TGTGCCAGCAGTGAAAGGACAGGGGGCCATCAGCCCCAGCATTTT
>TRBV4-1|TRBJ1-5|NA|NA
CASSQDPYSNQPQHF
TGCGCCAGCAGCCAAGACCCCTATAGCAATCAGCCCCAGCATTTT
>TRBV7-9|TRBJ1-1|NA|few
CASSFETGKAFF
TGTGCCAGCAGCTTCGAGACCGGAAAAGCTTTCTTT
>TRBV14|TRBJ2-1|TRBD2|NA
CASSQGSAGVNEQFF
TGTGCCAGCAGCCAAGGATCAGCGGGGGTAAATGAGCAGTTCTTC
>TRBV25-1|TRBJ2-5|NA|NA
CASTRPGEETQYF
TGTGCCAGCACCCGACCCGGGGAAGAGACCCAGTACTTC
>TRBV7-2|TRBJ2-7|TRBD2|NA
CASSLVGTSGGMNEQYF
TGTGCCAGCAGCTTAGTAGGGACTAGCGGGGGGATGAACGAGCAGTACTTC
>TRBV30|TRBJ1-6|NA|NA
CAWSGAAASPLHF
TGTGCCTGGAGTGGGGCTGCCGCATCACCCCTCCACTTT
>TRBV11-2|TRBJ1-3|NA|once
CASALGQPAGNTIYF
TGTGCCAGCGCCTTGGGGCAGCCTGCTGGAAACACCATATATTTT
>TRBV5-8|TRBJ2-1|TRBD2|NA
CASSLERGHEQFF
TGTGCCAGCAGCTTGGAGCGGGGCCATGAGCAGTTCTTC
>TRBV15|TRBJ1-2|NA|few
CATSRDGQNYGYTF
TGTGCCACCAGCAGAGATGGACAGAACTATGGCTACACCTTC
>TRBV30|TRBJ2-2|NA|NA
CAWGPRAGELFF
TGTGCCTGGGGCCCCCGGGCCGGGGAGCTGTTTTTT
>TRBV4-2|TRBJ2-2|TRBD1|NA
CASSPGGGNTGELFF
TGTGCCAGCAGCCCAGGGGGTGGAAACACCGGGGAGCTGTTTTTT
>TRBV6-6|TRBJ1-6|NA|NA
CASSGGAWHSPLHF
TGTGCCAGCAGTGGAGGGGCCTGGCATTCACCCCTCCACTTT
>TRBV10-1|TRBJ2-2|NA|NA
CASSEFVSTGELFF
TGCGCCAGCAGTGAGTTTGTCAGCACCGGGGAGCTGTTTTTT
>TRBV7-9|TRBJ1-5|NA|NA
CASSSGRSNQPQHF
TGTGCCAGCAGCTCGGGCCGAAGCAATCAGCCCCAGCATTTT
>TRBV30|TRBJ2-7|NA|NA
CAWNTGTYEQYF
TGTGCCTGGAACACCGGGACCTACGAGCAGTACTTC
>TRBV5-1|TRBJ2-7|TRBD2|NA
CASSLGTTYEQYF
TGCGCCAGCAGCTTAGGGACTACCTACGAGCAGTACTTC
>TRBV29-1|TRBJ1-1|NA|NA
CSVEWRLGSTSNTEAFF
TGCAGCGTTGAATGGAGGCTCGGGTCCACGAGCAACACTGAAGCTTTCTTT
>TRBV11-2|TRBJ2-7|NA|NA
CATEGIGLYEQYF
TGTGCCACCGAGGGGATAGGCCTCTACGAGCAGTACTTC
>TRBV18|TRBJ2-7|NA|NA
CASSKRGTRAYEQYF
TGTGCCAGCTCCAAACGAGGTACACGCGCCTACGAGCAGTACTTC
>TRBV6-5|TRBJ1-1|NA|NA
CASSSPVTNTEAFF
TGTGCCAGCAGTTCCCCCGTTACGAACACTGAAGCTTTCTTT
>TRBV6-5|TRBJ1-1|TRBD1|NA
CATWDSNTEAFF
TGTGCCACCTGGGACAGTAACACTGAAGCTTTCTTT
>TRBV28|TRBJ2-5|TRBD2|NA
CASILAGATGTQYF
TGTGCCAGCATTTTAGCGGGCGCCACCGGGACCCAGTACTTC
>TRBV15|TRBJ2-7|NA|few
CATSKETGPSYEQYF
TGTGCCACCAGCAAAGAAACGGGACCCTCCTACGAGCAGTACTTC
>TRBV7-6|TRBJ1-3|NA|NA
CASSLSSGVGNTIYF
TGTGCCAGCAGCTTAAGTTCGGGGGTTGGAAACACCATATATTTT
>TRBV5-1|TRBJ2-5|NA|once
CASSLWDGKETQYF
TGCGCCAGCTCCCTTTGGGACGGAAAAGAGACCCAGTACTTC
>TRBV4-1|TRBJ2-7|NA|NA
CASSQARYYEQYF
TGCGCCAGCAGCCAGGCCAGGTACTACGAGCAGTACTTC
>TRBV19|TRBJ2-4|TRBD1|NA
CASTRGQGNIQYF
TGTGCCAGTACCCGGGGACAGGGGAACATTCAGTACTTC
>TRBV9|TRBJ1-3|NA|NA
CASSDFRSGNTIYF
TGTGCCAGCAGCGACTTCCGCTCTGGAAACACCATATATTTT
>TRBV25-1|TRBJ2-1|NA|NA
CASSELGNEQFF
TGTGCCAGCAGTGAACTAGGAAATGAGCAGTTCTTC
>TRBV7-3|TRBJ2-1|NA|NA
CASSFYSGDEQFF
TGTGCCAGCAGCTTCTATAGTGGGGATGAGCAGTTCTTC
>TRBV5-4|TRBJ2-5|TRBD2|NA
CASSLGGLAGSETQYF
TGTGCCAGCAGCTTGGGGGGACTAGCGGGGTCGGAGACCCAGTACTTC
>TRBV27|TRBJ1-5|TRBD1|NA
CASSLQGGSWPQHF
TGTGCCAGCAGTCTCCAGGGGGGGTCGTGGCCCCAGCATTTT
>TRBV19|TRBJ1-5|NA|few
CASSIGLGLGQPQHF
TGTGCCAGTAGTATAGGACTGGGACTGGGGCAGCCCCAGCATTTT
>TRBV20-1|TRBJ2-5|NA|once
CSAGHGETQYF
TGCAGTGCTGGGCACGGGGAGACCCAGTACTTC
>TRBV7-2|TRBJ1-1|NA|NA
CASSRDWSTEAFF
TGTGCCAGCTCCAGAGACTGGAGCACTGAAGCTTTCTTT